A selection of T cell receptor beta chains follows, all from one sample in a study of blood T cell repertoires in COVID-19. The protocol was immunoSEQ multiplex PCR, while the TCRdb copy is restricted to in-frame clones and leaves out a portion. The sample has about 220,000 clones; about four fifths are singletons. Sequenced input: PBMCs or T cells enriched from blood (not recorded which). The receptors were gathered from a woman in her sixties who had recovered from COVID-19. Each CDR3 is given with its conserved first and last residue. Fields, in order: V gene, D gene, J gene, clone size, CDR3 protein, CDR3 DNA. D genes are given only for firm matches. Only part of the rows carry a size: once, few, many, or a class if the clone is expanded.

v_gene: TRBV30; d_gene: TRBD1; j_gene: TRBJ1-1; abundance: -; CDR3aa: CAWSVGYGTGFTEAFF; CDR3nt: TGTGCCTGGAGTGTAGGTTACGGGACAGGGTTCACTGAAGCTTTCTTT
v_gene: TRBV30; d_gene: -; j_gene: TRBJ2-1; abundance: -; CDR3aa: CAWSLDRDFNNEQFF; CDR3nt: TGTGCCTGGAGCTTGGACCGGGACTTCAACAATGAGCAGTTCTTC
v_gene: TRBV4-1; d_gene: TRBD1; j_gene: TRBJ2-7; abundance: -; CDR3aa: CASSQGQGSSYEQYF; CDR3nt: TGCGCCAGCAGCCAAGGACAGGGGAGCTCCTACGAGCAGTACTTC
v_gene: TRBV6-2/TRBV6-3; d_gene: -; j_gene: TRBJ2-3; abundance: -; CDR3aa: CASSPGSQLGTQYF; CDR3nt: TGTGCCAGCAGTCCCGGGTCTCAACTCGGTACGCAGTATTTT
v_gene: TRBV6-5; d_gene: TRBD1; j_gene: TRBJ1-1; abundance: -; CDR3aa: CASSLQGMTEAFF; CDR3nt: TGTGCCAGCAGCCTACAGGGGATGACTGAAGCTTTCTTT
v_gene: TRBV7-9; d_gene: -; j_gene: TRBJ1-1; abundance: once; CDR3aa: CASSTTGYEAFF; CDR3nt: TGTGCCAGCAGCACCACGGGGTATGAAGCTTTCTTT
v_gene: TRBV12-5; d_gene: -; j_gene: TRBJ2-1; abundance: few; CDR3aa: CASGFHSNNEQFF; CDR3nt: TGTGCTAGTGGTTTCCACAGTAACAATGAGCAGTTCTTC
v_gene: TRBV4-3; d_gene: -; j_gene: TRBJ2-3; abundance: -; CDR3aa: CASSLALLGDTQYF; CDR3nt: TGCGCCAGCAGCCTCGCGCTTTTGGGCGATACGCAGTATTTT
v_gene: TRBV7-9; d_gene: -; j_gene: TRBJ1-2; abundance: -; CDR3aa: CASSLDVDGYTF; CDR3nt: TGTGCCAGCAGCTTAGATGTCGATGGCTACACCTTC
v_gene: TRBV4-2; d_gene: -; j_gene: TRBJ2-1; abundance: -; CDR3aa: CASSQDLRSVQLYNEQFF; CDR3nt: TGTGCCAGCAGCCAAGATCTACGGAGCGTTCAACTCTACAATGAGCAGTTCTTC
v_gene: TRBV6-1; d_gene: -; j_gene: TRBJ1-3; abundance: -; CDR3aa: CASSEEGRGNTIYF; CDR3nt: TGTGCCAGCAGTGAAGAAGGGAGAGGAAACACCATATATTTT
v_gene: TRBV18; d_gene: -; j_gene: TRBJ1-5; abundance: -; CDR3aa: CASSPRGDQPQHF; CDR3nt: TGTGCCAGCTCACCACGGGGGGATCAGCCCCAGCATTTT
v_gene: TRBV7-3; d_gene: TRBD2; j_gene: TRBJ2-4; abundance: -; CDR3aa: CASSALAGGLLAKNIQYF; CDR3nt: TGTGCCAGCAGCGCGCTAGCGGGGGGGCTTCTAGCCAAAAACATTCAGTACTTC
v_gene: TRBV12-5; d_gene: -; j_gene: TRBJ2-5; abundance: -; CDR3aa: CASGFPVQETQYF; CDR3nt: TGTGCTAGTGGTTTTCCGGTACAAGAGACCCAGTACTTC
v_gene: TRBV6-5; d_gene: TRBD1; j_gene: TRBJ1-6; abundance: -; CDR3aa: CASSRTGNSPLHF; CDR3nt: TGTGCCAGCAGTCGGACAGGCAATTCACCCCTCCACTTT
v_gene: TRBV9; d_gene: -; j_gene: TRBJ1-1; abundance: -; CDR3aa: CASSVALLNTEAFF; CDR3nt: TGTGCCAGCAGCGTAGCCCTACTGAACACTGAAGCTTTCTTT
v_gene: TRBV10-2; d_gene: TRBD2; j_gene: TRBJ2-2; abundance: -; CDR3aa: CASSGTSGRPGELFF; CDR3nt: TGCGCCAGCAGTGGGACTAGCGGGAGGCCCGGGGAGCTGTTTTTT
v_gene: TRBV2; d_gene: -; j_gene: TRBJ2-7; abundance: few; CDR3aa: CASSPTWGGRTYEQYF; CDR3nt: TGTGCCAGCAGCCCGACTTGGGGGGGGCGCACCTACGAGCAGTACTTC
v_gene: TRBV11-2; d_gene: -; j_gene: TRBJ2-7; abundance: -; CDR3aa: CASSLAPSGNYEQYF; CDR3nt: TGTGCCAGCAGCTTAGCCCCGAGCGGCAACTACGAGCAGTACTTC
v_gene: TRBV3-1/TRBV3-2; d_gene: -; j_gene: TRBJ2-7; abundance: -; CDR3aa: CASSQGANPGYF; CDR3nt: TGTGCCAGCAGCCAAGGGGCTAACCCCGGGTACTTC
v_gene: TRBV7-9; d_gene: -; j_gene: TRBJ1-3; abundance: -; CDR3aa: CASSLLSASSGNTIYF; CDR3nt: TGTGCCAGCAGCTTACTTAGTGCGAGCTCTGGAAACACCATATATTTT
v_gene: TRBV19; d_gene: TRBD1; j_gene: TRBJ1-5; abundance: -; CDR3aa: CASSIGAGGSNQPQHF; CDR3nt: TGTGCCAGTAGTATTGGGGCAGGGGGAAGCAATCAGCCCCAGCATTTT
v_gene: TRBV6-5; d_gene: -; j_gene: TRBJ1-3; abundance: -; CDR3aa: CASSRGQKAGNTIYF; CDR3nt: TGTGCCAGCAGTCGAGGACAGAAAGCTGGAAACACCATATATTTT
v_gene: TRBV3-1/TRBV3-2; d_gene: TRBD2; j_gene: TRBJ2-2; abundance: few; CDR3aa: CASSLRLAGVTGELFF; CDR3nt: TGTGCCAGCAGCCTCCGACTAGCGGGAGTCACCGGGGAGCTGTTTTTT
v_gene: TRBV7-9; d_gene: TRBD1; j_gene: TRBJ1-5; abundance: once; CDR3aa: CASSPGTAPNSNQPQHF; CDR3nt: TGTGCCAGCAGCCCCGGGACAGCTCCTAATAGCAATCAGCCCCAGCATTTT
v_gene: TRBV10-3; d_gene: -; j_gene: TRBJ1-1; abundance: -; CDR3aa: CAIKGEMNTEAFF; CDR3nt: TGTGCCATCAAGGGGGAGATGAACACTGAAGCTTTCTTT
v_gene: TRBV5-4; d_gene: -; j_gene: TRBJ1-1; abundance: -; CDR3aa: CASSPTNFDTEAFF; CDR3nt: TGTGCCAGCAGCCCCACTAACTTTGACACTGAAGCTTTCTTT
v_gene: TRBV19; d_gene: -; j_gene: TRBJ2-5; abundance: -; CDR3aa: CASSIGPRGQETQYF; CDR3nt: TGTGCCAGTAGTATAGGGCCGCGCGGGCAAGAGACCCAGTACTTC
v_gene: TRBV12-5; d_gene: -; j_gene: TRBJ1-5; abundance: -; CDR3aa: CASGLVTPSRRDQHF; CDR3nt: TGTGCTAGTGGTTTGGTAACCCCCTCGCGCAGGGATCAGCATTTT
v_gene: TRBV29-1; d_gene: -; j_gene: TRBJ1-3; abundance: -; CDR3aa: CSVEDPRGNTIYF; CDR3nt: TGCAGCGTTGAAGATCCGCGTGGAAACACCATATATTTT
v_gene: TRBV14; d_gene: TRBD1; j_gene: TRBJ1-6; abundance: -; CDR3aa: CASSQLRQGVLYNSPLHF; CDR3nt: TGTGCCAGCAGCCAATTACGACAGGGGGTACTTTATAATTCACCCCTCCACTTT
v_gene: TRBV27; d_gene: TRBD1; j_gene: TRBJ2-4; abundance: -; CDR3aa: CASSLSLVQGARSKNIQYF; CDR3nt: TGTGCCAGCAGTTTATCCCTGGTTCAGGGGGCAAGGTCCAAAAACATTCAGTACTTC
v_gene: TRBV7-2; d_gene: TRBD1; j_gene: TRBJ1-5; abundance: -; CDR3aa: CASSSKAGTGNQPQHF; CDR3nt: TGTGCCAGCAGCTCAAAGGCCGGGACAGGGAATCAGCCCCAGCATTTT
v_gene: TRBV5-6; d_gene: TRBD1; j_gene: TRBJ1-6; abundance: -; CDR3aa: CASSPDRGSYNSPLHF; CDR3nt: TGTGCCAGCAGCCCGGACAGGGGGTCGTATAATTCACCCCTCCACTTT
v_gene: TRBV6-5; d_gene: TRBD1; j_gene: TRBJ1-5; abundance: -; CDR3aa: CASSDSQGNNQPQHF; CDR3nt: TGTGCCAGCAGTGACTCACAGGGGAACAATCAGCCCCAGCATTTT
v_gene: TRBV20-1; d_gene: -; j_gene: TRBJ1-1; abundance: -; CDR3aa: CSAREGAEAFF; CDR3nt: TGCAGTGCTAGAGAAGGGGCTGAAGCTTTCTTT
v_gene: TRBV19; d_gene: TRBD2; j_gene: TRBJ2-5; abundance: -; CDR3aa: CASSIQGLAQETQYF; CDR3nt: TGTGCCAGTAGTATACAGGGACTAGCGCAAGAGACCCAGTACTTC
v_gene: TRBV7-9; d_gene: -; j_gene: TRBJ1-1; abundance: -; CDR3aa: CASSLLPDRNTEAFF; CDR3nt: TGTGCCAGCAGCCTACTACCGGACAGGAACACTGAAGCTTTCTTT
v_gene: TRBV14; d_gene: TRBD1; j_gene: TRBJ1-1; abundance: -; CDR3aa: CASSQGTGVWSTEAFF; CDR3nt: TGTGCCAGCAGCCAAGGGACAGGGGTTTGGTCCACTGAAGCTTTCTTT
v_gene: TRBV5-6; d_gene: -; j_gene: TRBJ1-1; abundance: -; CDR3aa: CASSPAQGGNTEAFF; CDR3nt: TGTGCCAGCAGCCCCGCTCAGGGAGGGAACACTGAAGCTTTCTTT
v_gene: TRBV12-5; d_gene: -; j_gene: TRBJ1-4; abundance: -; CDR3aa: CASASGSEREKLFF; CDR3nt: TGTGCTAGTGCCTCGGGGTCAGAGAGGGAAAAACTGTTTTTT
v_gene: TRBV18; d_gene: -; j_gene: TRBJ1-2; abundance: -; CDR3aa: CASSPQGFYGYTF; CDR3nt: TGTGCCAGCTCACCCCAGGGTTTCTATGGCTACACCTTC
v_gene: TRBV10-3; d_gene: -; j_gene: TRBJ1-6; abundance: -; CDR3aa: CAISEVGGGNSPLHF; CDR3nt: TGTGCCATCAGTGAAGTAGGGGGGGGAAATTCACCCCTCCACTTT
v_gene: TRBV5-1; d_gene: TRBD1; j_gene: TRBJ1-4; abundance: few; CDR3aa: CASSAGTGVNEKLFF; CDR3nt: TGCGCCAGCAGCGCCGGGACAGGGGTTAATGAAAAACTGTTTTTT
v_gene: TRBV28; d_gene: -; j_gene: TRBJ1-1; abundance: few; CDR3aa: CASISFDLAFF; CDR3nt: TGTGCCAGCATCAGTTTTGACTTAGCTTTCTTT
v_gene: TRBV6-5; d_gene: -; j_gene: TRBJ1-1; abundance: -; CDR3aa: CASSYPGGAAEAFF; CDR3nt: TGTGCCAGCAGTTACCCCGGGGGGGCCGCTGAAGCTTTCTTT
v_gene: TRBV19; d_gene: -; j_gene: TRBJ1-2; abundance: -; CDR3aa: CASSIAGTLRGLGYTF; CDR3nt: TGTGCCAGTAGTATTGCCGGGACCCTAAGGGGACTAGGCTACACCTTC
v_gene: TRBV25-1; d_gene: -; j_gene: TRBJ1-1; abundance: -; CDR3aa: CASIGAGGTEAFF; CDR3nt: TGTGCCAGCATAGGGGCCGGGGGTACTGAAGCTTTCTTT
v_gene: TRBV23-1; d_gene: -; j_gene: TRBJ1-5; abundance: few; CDR3aa: CASSQSKQVNQPQHF; CDR3nt: TGCGCCAGCAGTCAATCCAAGCAGGTTAATCAGCCCCAGCATTTT
v_gene: TRBV27; d_gene: -; j_gene: TRBJ2-4; abundance: -; CDR3aa: CASTPGGRNIQYF; CDR3nt: TGTGCCAGCACTCCTGGGGGGAGAAACATTCAGTACTTC
v_gene: TRBV19; d_gene: TRBD1; j_gene: TRBJ1-2; abundance: -; CDR3aa: CASSTPGQVLGGYTF; CDR3nt: TGTGCCAGTAGTACACCGGGACAGGTTTTGGGTGGCTACACCTTC